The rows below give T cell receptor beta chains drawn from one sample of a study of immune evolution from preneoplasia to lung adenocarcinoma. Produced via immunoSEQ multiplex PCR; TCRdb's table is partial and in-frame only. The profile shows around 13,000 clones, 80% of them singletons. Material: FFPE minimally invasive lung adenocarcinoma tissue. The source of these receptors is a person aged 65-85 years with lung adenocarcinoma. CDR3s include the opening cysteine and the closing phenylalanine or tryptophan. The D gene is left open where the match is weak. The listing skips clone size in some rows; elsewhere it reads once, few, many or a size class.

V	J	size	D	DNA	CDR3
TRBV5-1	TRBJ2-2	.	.	TGCGCCAGCAGCTCACGCAGGGATAGCGCCGGGGAGCTGTTTTTT	CASSSRRDSAGELFF
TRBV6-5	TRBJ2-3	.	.	TGTGCCAGCACCTCTCTCGGCGTAAATACGCAGTATTTT	CASTSLGVNTQYF
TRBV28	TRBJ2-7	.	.	TGTGCCAGCAGCCCAGGGGGGGCCCTCTCCTACGAGCAGTACTTC	CASSPGGALSYEQYF
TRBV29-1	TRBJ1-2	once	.	TGCAGCGTCGACGATTTTTCGGCCTATGGCTACACCTTC	CSVDDFSAYGYTF
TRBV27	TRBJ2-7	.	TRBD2	TGTGCCAGCAGTCCTCCTACTAGCGGGAGAATCCACGAGCAGTACTTC	CASSPPTSGRIHEQYF
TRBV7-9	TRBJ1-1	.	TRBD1	TGTGCCAGCAGCCTAACAGGGGTTTACACTGAAGCTTTCTTT	CASSLTGVYTEAFF
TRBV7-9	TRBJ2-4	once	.	TGTGCCAGCAGCTTAAGTGGGCAGAACATTCAGTACTTC	CASSLSGQNIQYF
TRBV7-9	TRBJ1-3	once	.	TGTGCCAGCAGCCCAGACGGACACTCTGGAAACACCATATATTTT	CASSPDGHSGNTIYF
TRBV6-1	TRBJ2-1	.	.	TGTGCCAGCAGCGAATGGCCCAACAATGAGCAGTTCTTC	CASSEWPNNEQFF
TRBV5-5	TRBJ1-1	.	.	TGTGCCAGCAGCTTGGTACAGGCTGAGACTGAAGCTTTCTTT	CASSLVQAETEAFF
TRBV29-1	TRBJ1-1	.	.	TGCAGCGTTGGATGGACCGGGGGGGGACAAAACACTGAAGCTTTCTTT	CSVGWTGGGQNTEAFF
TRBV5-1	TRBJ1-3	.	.	TGCGCCAGCAGCTTGGACTTCGCCGGGAGCCTCGGAAACACCATATATTTT	CASSLDFAGSLGNTIYF
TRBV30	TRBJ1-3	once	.	TGTGCCTGGAGTGTTGGGGGATCTGGAAACACCATATATTTT	CAWSVGGSGNTIYF
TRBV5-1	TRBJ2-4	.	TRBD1	TGCGCCAGCAGCGGGACAGGGTTTGTCCAGTACTTC	CASSGTGFVQYF